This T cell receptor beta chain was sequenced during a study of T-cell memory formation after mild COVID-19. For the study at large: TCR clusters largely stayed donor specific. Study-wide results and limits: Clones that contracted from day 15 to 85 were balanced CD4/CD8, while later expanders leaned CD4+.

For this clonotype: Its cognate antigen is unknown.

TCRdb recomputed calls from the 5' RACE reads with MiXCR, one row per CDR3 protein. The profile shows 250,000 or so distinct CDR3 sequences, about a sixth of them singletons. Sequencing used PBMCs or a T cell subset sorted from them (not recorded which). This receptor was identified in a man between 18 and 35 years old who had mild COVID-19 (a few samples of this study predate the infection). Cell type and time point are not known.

In DNA, the CDR3 is TGTGCCAGCAGCCAAGATCGTAACTTGAGGGAGACCCAGTACTTC. Its protein is CASSQDRNLRETQYF. The V call is TRBV4-2, the J call TRBJ2-5, with no clear D. This CDR3 contains 15 residues. Germline V gene sequence: CDR1 LGHNA, CDR2 YNFKEQ. The V end lost 0 bases, the J end lost 5 bases, and 13 bases lay between the germline ends.